This T cell receptor beta chain was identified during a study of T cell responses to AZD1222 COVID-19 vaccine. Points from the study as a whole: Seropositive status at baseline applied to only a handful of AZD1222 recipients. Sampling that yielded the repertoires occurred only after the peak T cell response. Rises in breadth and depth of Spike-specific TCRs came after two AZD1222 doses. Most donors were white British and more were female, and clonal diversity was possibly underestimated.

A note on this clone: Its specificity is unknown.

Generated by immunoSEQ multiplex PCR, the TCRdb table keeps only in-frame clones and is missing some. The sample lists 120,000 to 150,000 clones, 85% to 90% seen once, with over 4.5% in the top ten. The TCR was taken from an adult who received the AZD1222 COVID-19 vaccine. The sample here was peripheral blood, taken 28 days after the second AZD1222 dose.

As DNA, the CDR3 is TGTGCCAGCAGCCTGGCGGACAGCTCCTACGAGCAGTACTTC. This gives the protein CASSLADSSYEQYF. The gene calls are TRBV11-2 and TRBJ2-7; D possibly corresponds to TRBD1 (6 bases). V lost 5 bases and J 0 bases, leaving 11 bases between the germline ends. CDR1 and CDR2 from the germline V gene are SGHAT and FQNNGV. The CDR3 length is 14 residues. The full variable domain, rest sourced from reference TRBV11-2 and TRBJ2-7, is EAGVAQSPRYKIIEKRQSVAFWCNPISGHATLYWYQQILGQGPKLLIQFQNNGVVDDSQLPKDRFSAERLKGVDSTLKIQPAKLEDSAVYLCASSLADSSYEQYFGPGTRLTVT.